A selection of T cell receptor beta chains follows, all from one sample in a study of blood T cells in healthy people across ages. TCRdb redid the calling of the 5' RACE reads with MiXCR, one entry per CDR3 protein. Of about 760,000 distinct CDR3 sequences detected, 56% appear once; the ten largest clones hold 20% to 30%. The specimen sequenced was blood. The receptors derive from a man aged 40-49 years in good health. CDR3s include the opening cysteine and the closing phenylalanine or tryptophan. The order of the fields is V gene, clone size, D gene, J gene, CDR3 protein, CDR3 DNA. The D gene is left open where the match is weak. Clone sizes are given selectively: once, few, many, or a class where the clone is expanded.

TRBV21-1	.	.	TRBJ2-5	CASSKGSLAGPGETQYF	TGTGCCAGCAGCAAAGGGTCGCTAGCGGGGCCGGGGGAGACCCAGTACTTC
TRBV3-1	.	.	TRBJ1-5	CASSRQPANQPQHF	TGTGCCAGCAGCCGACAGCCGGCCAATCAGCCCCAGCATTTT
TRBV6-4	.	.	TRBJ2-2	CASSHQAGEGTGELFF	TGTGCCAGCAGCCATCAGGCTGGAGAGGGCACCGGGGAGCTGTTTTTT
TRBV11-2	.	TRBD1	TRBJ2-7	CASSFPHSGGSYNEQYF	TGTGCCAGCAGCTTCCCTCATTCAGGGGGCTCCTACAATGAGCAGTACTTC
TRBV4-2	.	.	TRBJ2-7	CASSQGSDSSYEQYF	TGTGCCAGCAGCCAAGGTAGCGACAGCTCCTACGAGCAGTACTTC
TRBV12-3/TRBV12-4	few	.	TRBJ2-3	CASSRRSHDTQYF	TGTGCCAGCAGTAGACGGTCCCACGATACGCAGTATTTT
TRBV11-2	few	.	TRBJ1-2	CASSGANYGYTF	TGTGCCAGCAGCGGAGCTAACTATGGCTACACCTTC
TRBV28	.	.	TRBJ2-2	CASHSRQGGGELFF	TGTGCTTCTCATTCGCGGCAGGGTGGCGGGGAGCTGTTTTTT
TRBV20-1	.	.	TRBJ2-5	CSARALGLADRETQYF	TGCAGTGCTAGGGCCTTAGGGCTAGCTGACAGAGAGACCCAGTACTTC
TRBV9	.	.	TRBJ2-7	CASSVGGASSYEQYF	TGTGCCAGCAGCGTCGGGGGAGCAAGCTCCTACGAGCAGTACTTC